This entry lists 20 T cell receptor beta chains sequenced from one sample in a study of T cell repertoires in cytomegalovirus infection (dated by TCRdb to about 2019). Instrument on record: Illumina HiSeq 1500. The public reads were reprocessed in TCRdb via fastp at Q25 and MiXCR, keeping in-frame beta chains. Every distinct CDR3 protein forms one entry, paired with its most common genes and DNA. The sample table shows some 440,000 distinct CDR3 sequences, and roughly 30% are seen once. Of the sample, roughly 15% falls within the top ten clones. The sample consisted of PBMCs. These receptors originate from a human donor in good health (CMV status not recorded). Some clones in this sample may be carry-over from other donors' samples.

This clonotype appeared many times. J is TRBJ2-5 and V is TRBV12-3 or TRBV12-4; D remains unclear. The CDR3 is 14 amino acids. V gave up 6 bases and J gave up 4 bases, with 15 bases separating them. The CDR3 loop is CASRQWGTAETQYF. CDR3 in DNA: TGTGCCAGCAGACAGTGGGGAACAGCAGAGACCCAGTACTTC.

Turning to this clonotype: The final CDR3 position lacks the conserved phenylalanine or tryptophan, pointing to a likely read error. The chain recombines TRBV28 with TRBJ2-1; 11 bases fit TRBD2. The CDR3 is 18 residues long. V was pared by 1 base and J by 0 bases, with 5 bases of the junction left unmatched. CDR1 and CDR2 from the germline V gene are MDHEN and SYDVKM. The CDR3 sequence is CASSLSTSGGSSYNEQFL. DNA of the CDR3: TGTGCCAGCAGTTTATCCACTAGCGGGGGTAGCTCCTACAATGAGCAGTTCTTA.

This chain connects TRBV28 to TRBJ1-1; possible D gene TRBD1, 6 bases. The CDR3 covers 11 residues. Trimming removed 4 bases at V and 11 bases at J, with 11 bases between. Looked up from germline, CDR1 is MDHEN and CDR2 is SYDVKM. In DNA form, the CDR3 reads TGTGCCAGCAGTTCTGGACAGAAGGCTTTCTTT. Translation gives CASSSGQKAFF.

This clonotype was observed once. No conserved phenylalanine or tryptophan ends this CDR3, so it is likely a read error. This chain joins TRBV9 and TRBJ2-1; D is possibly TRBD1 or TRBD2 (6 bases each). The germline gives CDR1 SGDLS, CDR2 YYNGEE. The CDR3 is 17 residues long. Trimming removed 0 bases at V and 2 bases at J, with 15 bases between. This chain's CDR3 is CASSVGVGGPTYNEQFC. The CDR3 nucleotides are TGTGCCAGCAGCGTAGGAGTGGGGGGCCCCACCTACAATGAGCAGTTCTGC.

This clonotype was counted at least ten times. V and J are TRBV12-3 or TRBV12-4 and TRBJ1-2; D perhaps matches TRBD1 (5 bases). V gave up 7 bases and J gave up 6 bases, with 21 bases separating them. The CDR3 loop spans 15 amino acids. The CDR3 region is CASTLYLGEEHGYTF. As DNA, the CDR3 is TGTGCCAGCACCCTCTACCTGGGGGAGGAACATGGCTACACCTTC.

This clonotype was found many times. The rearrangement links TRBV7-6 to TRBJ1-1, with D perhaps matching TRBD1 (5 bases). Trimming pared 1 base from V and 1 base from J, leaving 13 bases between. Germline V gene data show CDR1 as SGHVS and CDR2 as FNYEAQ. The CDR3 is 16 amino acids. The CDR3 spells CASSLVSDSRNTEAFF. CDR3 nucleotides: TGTGCCAGCAGCTTAGTGTCCGACAGTAGGAACACTGAAGCTTTCTTT. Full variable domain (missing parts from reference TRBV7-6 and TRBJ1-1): GAGVSQSPRYKVTKRGQDVALRCDPISGHVSLYWYRQALGQGPEFLTYFNYEAQQDKSGLPNDRFSAERPEGSISTLTIQRTEQRDSAMYRCASSLVSDSRNTEAFFGQGTRLTVV.

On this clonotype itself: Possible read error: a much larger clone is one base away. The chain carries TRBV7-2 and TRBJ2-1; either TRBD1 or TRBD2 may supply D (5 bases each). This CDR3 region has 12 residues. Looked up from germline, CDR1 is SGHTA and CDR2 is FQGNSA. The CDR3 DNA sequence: TGTGCCAGCGTCAAGGAGGACAATGTGCAGTTCTTC. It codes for CASVKEDNVQFF.

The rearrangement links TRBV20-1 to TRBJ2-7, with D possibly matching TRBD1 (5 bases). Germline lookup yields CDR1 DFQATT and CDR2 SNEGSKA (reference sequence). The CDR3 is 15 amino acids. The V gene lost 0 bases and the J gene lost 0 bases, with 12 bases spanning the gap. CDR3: CSARDPRVSSYEQYF. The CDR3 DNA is TGCAGTGCTAGAGATCCCAGGGTGAGCTCCTACGAGCAGTACTTC.

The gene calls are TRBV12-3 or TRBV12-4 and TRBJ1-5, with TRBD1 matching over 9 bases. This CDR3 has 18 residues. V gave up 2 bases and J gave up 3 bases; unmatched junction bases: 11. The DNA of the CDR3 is TGTGCCAGCAGTTTATACCTTTCGGACAGGGGCAACAATCAGCCCCAGCATTTT. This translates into CASSLYLSDRGNNQPQHF.

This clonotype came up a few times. This CDR3 reads CSASGRGVVLPFF. The CDR3 coding sequence is TGCAGTGCTAGTGGGAGGGGGGTTGTTTTGCCTTTCTTT. V gene TRBV20-1 combines with J gene TRBJ1-1, with D possibly being TRBD1 (6 bases). Germline values: CDR1 DFQATT, CDR2 SNEGSKA (reference sequence). Trimming pared 3 bases from V and 12 bases from J, leaving 20 bases between. This CDR3 has 13 amino acids.

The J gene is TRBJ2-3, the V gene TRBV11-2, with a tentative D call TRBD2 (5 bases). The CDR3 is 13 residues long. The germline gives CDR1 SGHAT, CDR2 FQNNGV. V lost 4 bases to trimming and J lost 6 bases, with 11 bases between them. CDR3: CASSSHSVDTQYF. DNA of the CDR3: TGTGCCAGCAGCTCCCATAGCGTCGATACGCAGTATTTT.

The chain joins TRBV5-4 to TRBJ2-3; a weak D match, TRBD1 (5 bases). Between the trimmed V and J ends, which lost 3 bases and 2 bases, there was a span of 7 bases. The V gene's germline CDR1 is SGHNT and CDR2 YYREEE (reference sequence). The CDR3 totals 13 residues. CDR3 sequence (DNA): TGTGCCAGCAGCTCGACAGCCACAGATACGCAGTATTTT. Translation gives CASSSTATDTQYF. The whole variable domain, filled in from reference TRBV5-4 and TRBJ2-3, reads ETGVTQSPTHLIKTRGQQVTLRCSSQSGHNTVSWYQQALGQGPQFIFQYYREEENGRGNFPPRFSGLQFPNYSSELNVNALELDDSALYLCASSSTATDTQYFGPGTRLTVL.

The CDR3 is CASSEVGGDYGYTF. The CDR3, as DNA: TGTGCCAGCAGCGAAGTTGGGGGGGACTATGGCTACACCTTC. This chain uses TRBV5-6 with TRBJ1-2, with D possibly being TRBD1 (5 bases). CDR1 SGHDT and CDR2 YYEEEE come from the germline V gene. Trimming removed 4 bases at V and 3 bases at J, with 13 bases between. The CDR3 length is 14 residues.

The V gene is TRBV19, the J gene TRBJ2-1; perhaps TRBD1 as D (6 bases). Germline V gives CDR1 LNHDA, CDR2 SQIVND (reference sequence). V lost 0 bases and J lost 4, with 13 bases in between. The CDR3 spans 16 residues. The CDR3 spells CASSIERRTEYNEQFF. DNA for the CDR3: TGTGCCAGTAGTATAGAACGGCGGACAGAGTACAATGAGCAGTTCTTC.

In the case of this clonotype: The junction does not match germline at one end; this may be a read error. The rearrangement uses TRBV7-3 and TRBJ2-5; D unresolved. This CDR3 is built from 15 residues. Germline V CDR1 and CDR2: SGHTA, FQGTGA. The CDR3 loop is CASSLTPIGGEPQYF. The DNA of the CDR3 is TGTGCCAGCAGCTTAACACCTATCGGTGGAGAGCCCCAGTACTTC.

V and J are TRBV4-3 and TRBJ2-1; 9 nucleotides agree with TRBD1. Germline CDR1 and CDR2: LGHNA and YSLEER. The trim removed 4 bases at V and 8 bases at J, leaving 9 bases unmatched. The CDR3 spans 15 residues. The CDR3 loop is CASSPGTGILDEQFF. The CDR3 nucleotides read TGCGCCAGCAGCCCCGGGACAGGGATTTTGGATGAGCAGTTCTTC.

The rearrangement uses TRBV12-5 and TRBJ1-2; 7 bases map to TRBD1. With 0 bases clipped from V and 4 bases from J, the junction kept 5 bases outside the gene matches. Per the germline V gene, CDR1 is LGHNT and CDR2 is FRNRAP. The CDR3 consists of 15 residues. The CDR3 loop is CASGLVQDRIYGYTF. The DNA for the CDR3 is TGTGCTAGTGGTTTGGTACAGGACAGGATCTATGGCTACACCTTC.

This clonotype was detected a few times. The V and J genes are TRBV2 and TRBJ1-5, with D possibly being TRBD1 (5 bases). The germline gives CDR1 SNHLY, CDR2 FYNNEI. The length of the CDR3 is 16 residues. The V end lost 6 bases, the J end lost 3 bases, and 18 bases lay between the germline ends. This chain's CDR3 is CASRGFSGGFNQPQHF. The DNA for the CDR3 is TGTGCCAGCAGGGGCTTTTCTGGGGGTTTCAATCAGCCCCAGCATTTT.

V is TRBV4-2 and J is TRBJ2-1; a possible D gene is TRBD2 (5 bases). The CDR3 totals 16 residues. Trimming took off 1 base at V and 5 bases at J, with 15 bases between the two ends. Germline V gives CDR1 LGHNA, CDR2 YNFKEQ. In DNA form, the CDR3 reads TGTGCCAGCAGCCAAGGGCCGGAAGCGGAGAACAATGAGCAGTTCTTC. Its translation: CASSQGPEAENNEQFF.

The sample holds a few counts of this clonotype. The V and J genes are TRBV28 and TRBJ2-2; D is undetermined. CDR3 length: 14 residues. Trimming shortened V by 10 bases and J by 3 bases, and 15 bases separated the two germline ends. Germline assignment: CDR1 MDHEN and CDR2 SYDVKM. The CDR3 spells CATWRERDTGELFF. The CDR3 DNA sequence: TGTGCCACCTGGCGAGAAAGAGACACCGGGGAGCTGTTTTTT.